The 23 T cell receptor beta chains below come from one sample, sequenced in a study of vaccination and CD4 T cells after COVID-19. The study sequenced cultured CD4+ T cell DNA using the Oncomine TCR Beta short-read assay. Investigators obtained genomic DNA by extraction from cultured CD4+ T cells. TCRdb reprocessed the PCR reads with MiXCR, giving one entry per CDR3 protein. The sample includes several thousand distinct CDR3 sequences, 28% of them seen just once. Which antigens these TCRs recognize remains unknown. The treatment denotes: approximately 11-day PBMC culture with coronavirus spike peptide pools or control peptides (ViraFEST assay). From the unexposed donor, CD4+ T cells were collected ahead of the COVID-19 pandemic (2011-2018). Input material: CD4+ T cells from blood, cultured in vitro. The origin of the receptors is a human donor in good health.

This chain uses TRBV7-9 with TRBJ2-7, with TRBD1 matching 9 bases. Germline loops: CDR1 SEHNR, CDR2 FQNEAQ (reference sequence). Trimming at V came to 5 bases and at J to 4 bases, leaving 6 bases not matched to a gene. The CDR3 is 14 amino acids. The CDR3 DNA follows: TGTGCCAGCAGCCTCCGGGACAGGGCTTACGAGCAGTACTTC. Residues: CASSLRDRAYEQYF.

The rearrangement links TRBV6-5 to TRBJ2-7; 9 bases line up with TRBD2. The CDR3 runs to 20 residues. Germline CDR1 and CDR2: MNHEY and SVGAGI. With V trimmed by 0 bases and J by 3 bases, 18 bases remained unmatched. CDR3 sequence reads: CASSYSPGGRALERDYEQYF. The CDR3 DNA reads as TGTGCCAGCAGTTACTCTCCGGGCGGGAGGGCCCTCGAGCGGGACTACGAGCAGTACTTC.

This clonotype occurred a few times. V and J are TRBV6-1 and TRBJ2-3; 11 bases fit TRBD2. The CDR3 runs to 15 residues. After removal of 5 bases from V and 0 bases from J, the junction contained 1 base not matched to a gene. Germline CDR1 and CDR2: MNHNS and SASEGT. CDR3 protein: CASSIAGGSTDTQYF. For the CDR3, the DNA is TGTGCCAGCAGTATAGCGGGAGGGAGCACAGATACGCAGTATTTT.

CDR3 sequence reads: CASSYRRRTNTEAFF. For the CDR3, the DNA is TGTGCCAGCAGCTATCGGCGCAGGACGAACACTGAAGCTTTCTTT. V is TRBV5-5 and J is TRBJ1-1, with unresolved D. CDR1 SGHKS and CDR2 YYEKEE come from the germline V gene (reference sequence). Trimming stripped 3 bases from V and 1 base from J, with 13 bases between. The CDR3 totals 15 residues.

The rearrangement uses TRBV20-1 and TRBJ2-3, with 10 bases that match TRBD2. The V and J ends lost 2 bases and 4 bases, in that order; junction bases with no gene match: 3. Germline V gene lookup returns CDR1 DFQATT and CDR2 SNEGSKA (reference sequence). The CDR3 contains 14 residues. The CDR3 here is CSARTSGKADTQYF. In nucleotides, the CDR3 is TGCAGTGCTAGAACTAGCGGGAAGGCAGATACGCAGTATTTT.

A few counts support this clonotype. The chain carries TRBV6-2 or TRBV6-3 and TRBJ1-5; D unresolved. The ends were cut back, 0 bases at V and 3 bases at J, with 9 bases in the middle. This CDR3 has 15 amino acids. Germline assignment: CDR1 MNHEY and CDR2 SVGEGT. CDR3 nucleotides: TGTGCCAGCAGTTACTCCCGGGTCGCCAATCAGCCCCAGCATTTT. This gives the protein CASSYSRVANQPQHF.

This clonotype came up a few times. The J gene is TRBJ1-2, the V gene TRBV7-9; 9 bases are shared with TRBD1. V was clipped by 3 bases and J by 4 bases; unmatched bases: 0. Germline V lookup: CDR1 SEHNR, CDR2 FQNEAQ (reference sequence). The CDR3 extends over 13 amino acids. CDR3 DNA: TGTGCCAGCAGCTTGACAGGGGGCTATGGCTACACCTTC. Translation: CASSLTGGYGYTF.

There are a few counts of this clonotype. V and J are TRBV28 and TRBJ1-6, with 9 nucleotides matching TRBD1. The germline gives CDR1 MDHEN, CDR2 SYDVKM. This CDR3 spans 19 amino acids. Trimming took 3 bases from V and 10 from J; bases not matched to a gene: 19. In DNA form, the CDR3 reads TGTGCCAGCAGTTTTCCCTACCCGGGACAGGGAGGTAGTGGGTCACCCCTCCACTTT. The encoded protein is CASSFPYPGQGGSGSPLHF.

This clonotype was picked up a small number of times. The chain links TRBV6-1 to TRBJ2-2, with 9 bases lining up with TRBD2. There are 15 residues in the CDR3. The junction had 8 bases not matched to a gene; V was cut back by 6 bases and J by 6 bases. Per the germline V gene, CDR1 is MNHNS and CDR2 is SASEGT. Here the CDR3 DNA reads TGTGCCAGCAGGGGCATCAGCGGGAGGTCCGGGGAGCTGTTTTTT. Amino acids: CASRGISGRSGELFF.

The rearrangement uses TRBV7-6 and TRBJ2-5; no definite D call. Germline-derived CDR1 and CDR2 are SGHVS and FNYEAQ. The CDR3 is 13 amino acids. The ends were cut back, 2 bases at V and 2 bases at J, with 6 bases in the middle. The DNA of the CDR3 is TGTGCCAGCAGCTTAATACAGCAAGAGACCCAGTACTTC. Translated: CASSLIQQETQYF. Full variable domain (missing parts from reference TRBV7-6 and TRBJ2-5): GAGVSQSPRYKVTKRGQDVALRCDPISGHVSLYWYRQALGQGPEFLTYFNYEAQQDKSGLPNDRFSAERPEGSISTLTIQRTEQRDSAMYRCASSLIQQETQYFGPGTRLLVL.

The chain is built from TRBV28 and TRBJ1-3; D is unclear. Trimming removed 4 bases at V and 2 bases at J, with 12 bases between. Looked up from germline, CDR1 is MDHEN and CDR2 is SYDVKM. The CDR3 spans 15 residues. The chain's CDR3 is CASSSVEKAGNTIYF. The CDR3 nucleotides are TGTGCCAGCAGTTCCGTGGAGAAGGCTGGAAACACCATATATTTT.

This clonotype occurred once. For the CDR3, the DNA is TGTGCCAGCAGCGTAGAAGGAAGCGGGGAGCTGTTTTTT. It encodes CASSVEGSGELFF. The chain recombines TRBV9 with TRBJ2-2; D gene uncertain. From germline, CDR1 is SGDLS and CDR2 YYNGEE. This CDR3 has 13 amino acids. The ends were cut back, 0 bases at V and 7 bases at J, with 7 bases in the middle. Supplemented by reference TRBV9 and TRBJ2-2, the full variable domain reads DSGVTQTPKHLITATGQRVTLRCSPRSGDLSVYWYQQSLDQGLQFLIQYYNGEERAKGNILERFSAQQFPDLHSELNLSSLELGDSALYFCASSVEGSGELFFGEGSRLTVL.

V is TRBV28 and J is TRBJ2-3; 10 bases fit TRBD2. V lost 7 bases to trimming and J lost 5 bases; unmatched junction nucleotides: 12. In germline, CDR1 is MDHEN, CDR2 SYDVKM. The CDR3 spans 16 residues. The CDR3 DNA reads TGTGCCAGCACCCTACGGGTAGCGGGAGGTGTAGATACGCAGTATTTT. Its translation: CASTLRVAGGVDTQYF.

As regards this clonotype: This sequence may be a read error, since a much larger clone differs from it by one base. This chain links TRBV20-1 with TRBJ1-5; D might be TRBD1 (6 bases). This CDR3 has 13 residues. Germline CDR1 is DFQATT and CDR2 is SNEGSKA (reference sequence). CDR3 amino acids: CSASNRVGQSQHF. DNA of the CDR3: TGCAGTGCTAGTAACAGGGTAGGTCAGTCCCAGCATTTT.

This clonotype came up a few times. The chain couples TRBV27 to TRBJ2-2; 14 bases map to TRBD2. The trim removed 1 base at V and 0 bases at J, leaving 4 bases unmatched. The CDR3 is made up of 19 amino acids. From germline, CDR1 is MNHEY and CDR2 SMNVEV (reference sequence). The CDR3 loop reads CASSLWGLAGESNTGELFF. CDR3 bases: TGTGCCAGCAGTTTATGGGGACTAGCGGGAGAGTCGAACACCGGGGAGCTGTTTTTT.

This clonotype was found a few times. This chain joins TRBV20-1 and TRBJ2-1; 12 bases match TRBD2. Losses at the gene ends were 6 bases for V and 8 bases for J; bases not matched to a gene: 14. The CDR3 runs to 16 residues. Germline CDR1 DFQATT, CDR2 SNEGSKA (reference sequence). The CDR3 here is CSAGGASGRALDEQFF. CDR3 coding DNA: TGCAGTGCCGGGGGGGCTAGCGGGAGGGCCCTTGATGAGCAGTTCTTC.

The chain combines TRBV7-8 with TRBJ1-5, with TRBD1 matching 7 bases. With V trimmed by 5 bases and J by 6 bases, 13 bases remained unmatched. The CDR3 consists of 16 residues. Germline V gene lookup returns CDR1 SGHVS and CDR2 FQNEAQ. The CDR3 loop reads CASSARQGVGGQPQHF. The DNA of the CDR3 is TGTGCCAGCAGCGCCCGACAGGGAGTGGGGGGTCAGCCCCAGCATTTT.

This chain joins TRBV19 and TRBJ2-3, with D unclear. The CDR3 is made up of 15 amino acids. CDR1 LNHDA and CDR2 SQIVND come from the germline V gene (reference sequence). V was clipped by 1 base and J by 2 bases, with 10 bases between them. The CDR3 DNA is TGTGCCAGTAGTATAGGCGCCGCTACCACAGATACGCAGTATTTT. It is translated as CASSIGAATTDTQYF.

The chain uses TRBV7-8 and TRBJ2-7, with 10 positions matching TRBD1. J gave up 7 bases and V 1 base, and 7 bases lay outside the gene matches. Germline lookup yields CDR1 SGHVS and CDR2 FQNEAQ. CDR3 length: 15 residues. The CDR3 region has the DNA TGTGCCAGCAGCTTAGTTATGACAGGGGGCGATGAGCAGTACTTC. It is translated as CASSLVMTGGDEQYF.

This CDR3 is CASSLVGGNEQYF. CDR3 nucleotide sequence: TGCGCCAGCAGCTTGGTTGGAGGTAACGAGCAGTACTTC. V and J are TRBV5-1 and TRBJ2-7, with D possibly matching TRBD2 (5 bases). Germline V lookup: CDR1 SGHRS, CDR2 YFSETQ. The CDR3 is 13 residues long. Between the trimmed V and J ends, which lost 0 bases and 5 bases, there was a span of 9 bases.

The CDR3 sequence: CASSDSRANEQFF. CDR3 DNA: TGTGCCAGCAGTGACTCGAGGGCTAATGAGCAGTTCTTC. The chain links TRBV6-4 to TRBJ2-1, with a tentative D call TRBD2 (5 bases). Germline V lookup: CDR1 MRHNA, CDR2 SNTAGT. The V end was cut by 0 bases, the J end by 7 bases, with 7 bases between. This CDR3 comprises 13 residues.

The chain carries TRBV7-3 and TRBJ2-1; 14 bases map to TRBD2. V shed 2 bases and J 10 bases; nucleotides not matched to a gene: 4. The CDR3 has 15 amino acids. Germline assignment: CDR1 SGHTA and CDR2 FQGTGA. The CDR3 nucleotides are TGTGCCAGCAGCTTAGGGGGGACTAGCGGGGGAGAGCAGTTCTTC. Translating gives CASSLGGTSGGEQFF.

V is TRBV5-6 and J is TRBJ2-7, with 7 bases fitting TRBD2. This CDR3 has 18 residues. V dropped 2 bases and J dropped 2; count of bases not matched to a gene: 16. Germline values: CDR1 SGHDT, CDR2 YYEEEE. CDR3 DNA: TGTGCCAGCAGCTTTAGGCCCCCGAGTAGCGGGTTTACCTACGAGCAGTACTTC. Its protein is CASSFRPPSSGFTYEQYF.